This TCR beta chain comes out of a study of blood T cell repertoires in COVID-19. About the research overall: Both acute and convalescent COVID-19 samples were obtained from the United States, Italy and Spain.

Produced via immunoSEQ multiplex PCR; TCRdb's table is partial and in-frame only. The sample lists around 140,000 clones; around 87% were seen once. The germline CDR1 and CDR2 sequences are SGHNT and YYREEE (reference sequence). The CDR3 is 13 residues long. Trimming shortened V by 0 bases and J by 8 bases, and 8 bases separated the two germline ends. The sequence was collected from a man aged 80 or over with acute or convalescent COVID-19. The sequencing sample was made of peripheral blood. The gene calls are TRBV5-4 and TRBJ1-4; D gene ambiguous. The CDR3 DNA is TGTGCCAGCAGCTTGGGTACACAAGAAAAACTGTTTTTT. Protein: CASSLGTQEKLFF.